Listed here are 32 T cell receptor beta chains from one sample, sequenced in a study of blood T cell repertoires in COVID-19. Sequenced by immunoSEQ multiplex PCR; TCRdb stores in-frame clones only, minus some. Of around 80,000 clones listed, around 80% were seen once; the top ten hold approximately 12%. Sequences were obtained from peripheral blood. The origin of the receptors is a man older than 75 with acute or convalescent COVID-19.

As DNA, the CDR3 is TGTGCCACTACGGACGGACTCTATGGCTACACCTTC. It specifies CATTDGLYGYTF. This rearrangement joins TRBV10-3 to TRBJ1-2, with D uncertain. The CDR3 runs 12 residues. Trimming left V 10 bases short and J 4 bases short, with 13 bases between. The germline V gene encodes CDR1 ENHRY and CDR2 SYGVKD.

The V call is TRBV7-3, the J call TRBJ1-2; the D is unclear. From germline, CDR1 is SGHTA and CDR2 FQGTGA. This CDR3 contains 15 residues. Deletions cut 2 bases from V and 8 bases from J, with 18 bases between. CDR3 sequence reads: CASSLFSLQSSGYTF. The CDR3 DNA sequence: TGTGCCAGCAGCTTATTTTCTTTACAGTCCAGCGGCTACACCTTC.

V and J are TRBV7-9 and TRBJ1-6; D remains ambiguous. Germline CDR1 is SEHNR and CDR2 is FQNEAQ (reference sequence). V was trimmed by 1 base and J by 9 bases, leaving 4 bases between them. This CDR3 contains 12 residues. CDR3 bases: TGTGCCAGCAGCTTAGGCGGTTCACCCCTCCACTTT. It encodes CASSLGGSPLHF.

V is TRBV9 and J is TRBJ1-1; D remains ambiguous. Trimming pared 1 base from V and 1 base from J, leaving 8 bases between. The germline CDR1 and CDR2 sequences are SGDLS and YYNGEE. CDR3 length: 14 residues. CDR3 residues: CASSVSAENTEAFF. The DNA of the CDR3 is TGTGCCAGCAGCGTAAGTGCGGAGAACACTGAAGCTTTCTTT. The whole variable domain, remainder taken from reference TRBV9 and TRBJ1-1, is DSGVTQTPKHLITATGQRVTLRCSPRSGDLSVYWYQQSLDQGLQFLIQYYNGEERAKGNILERFSAQQFPDLHSELNLSSLELGDSALYFCASSVSAENTEAFFGQGTRLTVV.

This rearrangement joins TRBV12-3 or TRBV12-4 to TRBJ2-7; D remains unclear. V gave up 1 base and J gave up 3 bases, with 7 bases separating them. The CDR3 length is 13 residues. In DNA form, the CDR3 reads TGTGCCAGCAGTTTAGTTAACGGCTACGAGCAGTACTTC. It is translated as CASSLVNGYEQYF.

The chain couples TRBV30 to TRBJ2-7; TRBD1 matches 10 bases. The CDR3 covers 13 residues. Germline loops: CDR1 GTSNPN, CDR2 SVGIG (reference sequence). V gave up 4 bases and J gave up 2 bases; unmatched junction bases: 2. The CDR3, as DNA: TGTGCCTGGAAGGGACAGGGGACCTACGAGCAGTACTTC. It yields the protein CAWKGQGTYEQYF.

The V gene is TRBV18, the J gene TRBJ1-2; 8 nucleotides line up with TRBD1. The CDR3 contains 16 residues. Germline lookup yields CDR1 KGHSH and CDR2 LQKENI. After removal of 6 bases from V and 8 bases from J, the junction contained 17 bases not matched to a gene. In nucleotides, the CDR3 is TGTGCCAGCTCCACTGGGCTACCGACGGGGACAGGAGGCTACACCTTC. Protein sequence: CASSTGLPTGTGGYTF. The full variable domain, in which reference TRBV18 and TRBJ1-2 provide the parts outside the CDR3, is NAGVMQNPRHLVRRRGQEARLRCSPMKGHSHVYWYRQLPEEGLKFMVYLQKENIIDESGMPKERFSAEFPKEGPSILRIQQVVRGDSAAYFCASSTGLPTGTGGYTFGSGTRLTVV.

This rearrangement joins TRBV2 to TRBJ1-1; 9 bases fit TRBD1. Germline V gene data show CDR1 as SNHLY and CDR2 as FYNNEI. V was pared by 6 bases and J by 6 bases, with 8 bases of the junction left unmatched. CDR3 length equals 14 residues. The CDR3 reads CASRAGTGRSEAFF. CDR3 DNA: TGTGCCAGCAGGGCCGGGACAGGGCGATCTGAAGCTTTCTTT.

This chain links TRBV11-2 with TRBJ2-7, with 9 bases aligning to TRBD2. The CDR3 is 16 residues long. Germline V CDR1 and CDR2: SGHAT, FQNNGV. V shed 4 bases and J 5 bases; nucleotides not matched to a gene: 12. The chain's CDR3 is CASSWLSGGGAHEQYF. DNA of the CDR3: TGTGCCAGCAGCTGGTTAAGTGGCGGGGGGGCTCACGAGCAGTACTTC.

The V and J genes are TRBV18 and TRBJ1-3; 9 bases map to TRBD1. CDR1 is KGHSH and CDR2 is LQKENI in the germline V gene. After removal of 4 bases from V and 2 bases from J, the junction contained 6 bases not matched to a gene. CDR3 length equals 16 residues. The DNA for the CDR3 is TGTGCCAGCTCACTGCAACAGGGGGCTCCTGGAAACACCATATATTTT. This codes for CASSLQQGAPGNTIYF.

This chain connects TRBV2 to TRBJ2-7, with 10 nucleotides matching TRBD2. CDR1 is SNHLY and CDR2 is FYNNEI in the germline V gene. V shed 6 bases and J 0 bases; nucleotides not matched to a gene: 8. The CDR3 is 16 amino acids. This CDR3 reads CASSQGASGGSYEQYF. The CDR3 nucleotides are TGTGCCAGCAGCCAAGGGGCTAGCGGGGGCTCCTACGAGCAGTACTTC. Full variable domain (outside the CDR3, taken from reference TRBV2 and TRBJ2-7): EPEVTQTPSHQVTQMGQEVILRCVPISNHLYFYWYRQILGQKVEFLVSFYNNEISEKSEIFDDQFSVERPDGSNFTLKIRSTKLEDSAMYFCASSQGASGGSYEQYFGPGTRLTVT.

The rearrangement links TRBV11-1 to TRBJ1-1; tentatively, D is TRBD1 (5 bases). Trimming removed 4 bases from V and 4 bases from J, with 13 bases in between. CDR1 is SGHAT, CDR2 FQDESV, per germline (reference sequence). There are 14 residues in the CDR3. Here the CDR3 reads CASSSRAGGTEAFF. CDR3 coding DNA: TGTGCCAGCAGCTCCAGGGCAGGTGGCACTGAAGCTTTCTTT.

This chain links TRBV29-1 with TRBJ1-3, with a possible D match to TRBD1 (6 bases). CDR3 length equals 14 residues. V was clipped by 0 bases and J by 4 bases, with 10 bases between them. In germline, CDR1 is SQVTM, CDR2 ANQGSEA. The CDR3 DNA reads TGCAGCGTTGAAGAGGGTCAGGGGGGAAACACCATATATTTT. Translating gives CSVEEGQGGNTIYF.

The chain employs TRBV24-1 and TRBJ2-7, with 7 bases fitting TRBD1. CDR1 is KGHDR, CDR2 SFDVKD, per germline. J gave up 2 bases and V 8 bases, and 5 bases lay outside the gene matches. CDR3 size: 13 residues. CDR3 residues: CATKTGATYEQYF. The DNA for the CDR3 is TGTGCCACCAAAACAGGGGCTACCTACGAGCAGTACTTC.

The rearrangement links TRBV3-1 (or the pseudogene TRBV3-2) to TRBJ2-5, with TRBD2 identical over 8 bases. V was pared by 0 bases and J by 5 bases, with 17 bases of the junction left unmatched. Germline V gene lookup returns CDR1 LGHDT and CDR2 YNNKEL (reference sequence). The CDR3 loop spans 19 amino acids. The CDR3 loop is CASSQEKSRSSGRKETQYF. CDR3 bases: TGTGCCAGCAGCCAAGAGAAGTCCAGGTCGAGCGGGAGAAAGGAGACCCAGTACTTC.

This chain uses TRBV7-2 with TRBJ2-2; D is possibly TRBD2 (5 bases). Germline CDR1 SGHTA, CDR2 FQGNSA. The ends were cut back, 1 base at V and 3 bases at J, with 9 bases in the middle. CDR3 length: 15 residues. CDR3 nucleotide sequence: TGTGCCAGCAGCTTAGGGAGGAGAGACACCGGGGAGCTGTTTTTT. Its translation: CASSLGRRDTGELFF.

In nucleotides, the CDR3 is TGTGCCAGCAGCCCGGGACAGGGGACAGATACGCAGTATTTT. Protein sequence: CASSPGQGTDTQYF. The chain combines TRBV6-5 with TRBJ2-3, with 10 bases identical to TRBD1. CDR1 and CDR2 from the germline V gene are MNHEY and SVGAGI. V lost 6 bases and J lost 3; bases outside the gene matches: 3. This CDR3 spans 14 amino acids.

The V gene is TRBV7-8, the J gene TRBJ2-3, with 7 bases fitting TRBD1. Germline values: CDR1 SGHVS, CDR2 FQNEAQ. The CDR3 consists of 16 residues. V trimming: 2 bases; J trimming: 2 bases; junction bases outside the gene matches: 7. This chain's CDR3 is CASSLLRDRATDTQYF. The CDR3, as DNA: TGTGCCAGCAGCTTATTACGAGACAGGGCCACAGATACGCAGTATTTT.

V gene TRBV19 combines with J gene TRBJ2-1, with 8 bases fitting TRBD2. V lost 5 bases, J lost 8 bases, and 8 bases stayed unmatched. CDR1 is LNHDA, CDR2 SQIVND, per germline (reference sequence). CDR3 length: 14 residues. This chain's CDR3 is CASSSQRGWDEQFF. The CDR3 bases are TGTGCCAGTAGTTCCCAGCGGGGGTGGGATGAGCAGTTCTTC.

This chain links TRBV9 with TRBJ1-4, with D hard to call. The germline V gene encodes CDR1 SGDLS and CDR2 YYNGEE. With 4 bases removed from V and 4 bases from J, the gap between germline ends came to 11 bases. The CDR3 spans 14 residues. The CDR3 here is CASSPAVGNEKLFF. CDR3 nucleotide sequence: TGTGCCAGCAGCCCGGCGGTTGGTAATGAAAAACTGTTTTTT. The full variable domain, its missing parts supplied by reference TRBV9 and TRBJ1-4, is DSGVTQTPKHLITATGQRVTLRCSPRSGDLSVYWYQQSLDQGLQFLIQYYNGEERAKGNILERFSAQQFPDLHSELNLSSLELGDSALYFCASSPAVGNEKLFFGSGTQLSVL.

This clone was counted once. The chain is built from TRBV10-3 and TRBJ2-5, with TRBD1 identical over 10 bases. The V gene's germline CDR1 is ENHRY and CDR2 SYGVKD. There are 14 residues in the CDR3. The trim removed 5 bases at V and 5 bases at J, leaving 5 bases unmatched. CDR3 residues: CAISLTGGAETQYF. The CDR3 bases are TGTGCCATCAGTCTGACAGGGGGCGCGGAGACCCAGTACTTC.

DNA of the CDR3: TGCGCCAGCAGCCCAGGACAGAATGGCTACACCTTC. It specifies CASSPGQNGYTF. The rearrangement uses TRBV5-1 and TRBJ1-2; maybe TRBD1 (6 bases). Germline V gene sequence: CDR1 SGHRS, CDR2 YFSETQ. V was trimmed by 4 bases and J by 6 bases, leaving 10 bases between them. CDR3 length: 12 amino acids.

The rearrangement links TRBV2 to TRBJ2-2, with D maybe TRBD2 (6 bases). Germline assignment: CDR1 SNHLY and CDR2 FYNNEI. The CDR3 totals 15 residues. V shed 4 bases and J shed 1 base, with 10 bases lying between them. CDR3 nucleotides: TGTGCCAGCAGTGGTGCGGGGAGGAACACCGGGGAGCTGTTTTTT. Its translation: CASSGAGRNTGELFF.

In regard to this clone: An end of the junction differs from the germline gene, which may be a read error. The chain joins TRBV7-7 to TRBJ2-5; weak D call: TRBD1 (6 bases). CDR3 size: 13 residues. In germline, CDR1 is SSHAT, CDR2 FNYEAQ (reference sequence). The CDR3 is CASSLNRAGTQYF. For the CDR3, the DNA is TGTGCTAGCAGCTTAAACAGGGCTGGGACCCAGTACTTC. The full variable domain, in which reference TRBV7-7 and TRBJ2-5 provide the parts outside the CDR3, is GAGVSQSPRYKVTKRGQDVTLRCDPISSHATLYWYQQALGQGPEFLTYFNYEAQPDKSGLPSDRFSAERPEGSISTLTIQRTEQRDSAMYRCASSLNRAGTQYFGPGTRLLVL.

DNA of the CDR3: TGTGCCAGCAGTGACCACGCGGCCGCGAACACTGAAGCTTTCTTT. Translated, it gives CASSDHAAANTEAFF. The genes are TRBV2 and TRBJ1-1; D is ambiguous. V lost 3 bases, J lost 1 base, and 12 bases lay in between. This CDR3 region has 15 residues. Germline V gene data show CDR1 as SNHLY and CDR2 as FYNNEI. Combining the CDR3 with reference TRBV2 and TRBJ1-1 gives the whole variable domain EPEVTQTPSHQVTQMGQEVILRCVPISNHLYFYWYRQILGQKVEFLVSFYNNEISEKSEIFDDQFSVERPDGSNFTLKIRSTKLEDSAMYFCASSDHAAANTEAFFGQGTRLTVV.

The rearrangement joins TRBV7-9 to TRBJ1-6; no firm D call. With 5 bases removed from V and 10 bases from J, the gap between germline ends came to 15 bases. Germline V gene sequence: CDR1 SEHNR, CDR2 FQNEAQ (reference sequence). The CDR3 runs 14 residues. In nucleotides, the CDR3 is TGTGCCAGCAGCCTACCCTTCTCCTGGTCACCCCTCCACTTT. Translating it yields CASSLPFSWSPLHF. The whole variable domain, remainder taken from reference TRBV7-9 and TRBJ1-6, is DTGVSQNPRHKITKRGQNVTFRCDPISEHNRLYWYRQTLGQGPEFLTYFQNEAQLEKSRLLSDRFSAERPKGSFSTLEIQRTEQGDSAMYLCASSLPFSWSPLHFGNGTRLTVT.

This chain's CDR3 is CASSSSQGYEQYF. The CDR3 DNA follows: TGTGCCAGCAGTTCGTCACAGGGCTACGAGCAGTACTTC. The chain has TRBV6-5 and TRBJ2-7; D might be TRBD1 (6 bases). Trimming removed 4 bases from V and 3 bases from J, with 10 bases in between. The CDR3 sequence is 13 residues long. CDR1 and CDR2 (germline): MNHEY, SVGAGI.

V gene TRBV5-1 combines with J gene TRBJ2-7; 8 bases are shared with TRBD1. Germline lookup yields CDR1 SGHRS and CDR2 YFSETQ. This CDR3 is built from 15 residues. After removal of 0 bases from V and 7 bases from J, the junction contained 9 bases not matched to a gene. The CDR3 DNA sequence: TGCGCCAGCAGCTTGGCCGAGACAGGGGCGGGTGAGCAGTACTTC. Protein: CASSLAETGAGEQYF.

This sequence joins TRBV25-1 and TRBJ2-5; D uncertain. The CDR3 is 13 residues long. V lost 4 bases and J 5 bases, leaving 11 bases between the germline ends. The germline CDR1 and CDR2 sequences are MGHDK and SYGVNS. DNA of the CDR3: TGTGCCAGCAGTGCCCTCCAGTTGGAGACCCAGTACTTC. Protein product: CASSALQLETQYF.

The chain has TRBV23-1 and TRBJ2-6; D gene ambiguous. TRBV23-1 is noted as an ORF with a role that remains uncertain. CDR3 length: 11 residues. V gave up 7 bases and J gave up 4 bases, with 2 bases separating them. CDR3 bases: TGCGCCAGCATAGGGGCCAACGTCCTGACTTTC. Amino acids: CASIGANVLTF.

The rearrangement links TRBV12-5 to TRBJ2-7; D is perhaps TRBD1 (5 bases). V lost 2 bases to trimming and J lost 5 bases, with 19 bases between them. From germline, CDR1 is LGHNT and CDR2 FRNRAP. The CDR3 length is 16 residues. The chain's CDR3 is CASGLNPRPGWDEQYF. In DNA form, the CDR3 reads TGTGCTAGTGGTTTGAACCCCCGGCCAGGGTGGGACGAGCAGTACTTC. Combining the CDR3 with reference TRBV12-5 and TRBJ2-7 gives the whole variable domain DARVTQTPRHKVTEMGQEVTMRCQPILGHNTVFWYRQTMMQGLELLAYFRNRAPLDDSGMPKDRFSAEMPDATLATLKIQPSEPRDSAVYFCASGLNPRPGWDEQYFGPGTRLTVT.

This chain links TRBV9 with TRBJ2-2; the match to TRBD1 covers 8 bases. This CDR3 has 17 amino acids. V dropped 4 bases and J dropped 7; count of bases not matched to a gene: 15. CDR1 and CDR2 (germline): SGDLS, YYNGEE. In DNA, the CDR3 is TGTGCCAGCAGCCCCCGCCGGGGACAGGATCTCGTCGGGGAGCTGTTTTTT. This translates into CASSPRRGQDLVGELFF.